There are a few counts of the clone carrying this T cell receptor beta chain. This record belongs to a study of blood T cell repertoires in COVID-19. For the study at large: The United States, Italy and Spain supplied acute and convalescent COVID-19 samples. T cells, B-cell-depleted T cells, or PBMCs supplied cDNA or gDNA.

The CDR3 totals 16 residues. Trimming at V came to 1 base and at J to 3 bases, leaving 3 bases not matched to a gene. The germline V gene has CDR1 MGHRA and CDR2 YSYEKL. In the original processing: Nucleated cell number was recorded as an estimate derived from reference gene primer amplification. Method: immunoSEQ multiplex PCR; TCRdb's copy keeps in-frame clones and lacks some. D and trimming were read from the DNA, whereas the V and J calls and clone size are those reported in that table. In the table there are under 170,000 clones, approximately 86% of which are singletons. The source is a man between 65 and 85 years old with acute or convalescent COVID-19. The sequencing sample was made of peripheral blood. The J gene is TRBJ2-2, the V gene TRBV4-1; 9 nucleotides match TRBD1. The CDR3 reads CASSQVWTGDTGELFF. CDR3 DNA sequence: TGCGCCAGCAGCCAAGTTTGGACAGGGGACACCGGGGAGCTGTTTTTT.